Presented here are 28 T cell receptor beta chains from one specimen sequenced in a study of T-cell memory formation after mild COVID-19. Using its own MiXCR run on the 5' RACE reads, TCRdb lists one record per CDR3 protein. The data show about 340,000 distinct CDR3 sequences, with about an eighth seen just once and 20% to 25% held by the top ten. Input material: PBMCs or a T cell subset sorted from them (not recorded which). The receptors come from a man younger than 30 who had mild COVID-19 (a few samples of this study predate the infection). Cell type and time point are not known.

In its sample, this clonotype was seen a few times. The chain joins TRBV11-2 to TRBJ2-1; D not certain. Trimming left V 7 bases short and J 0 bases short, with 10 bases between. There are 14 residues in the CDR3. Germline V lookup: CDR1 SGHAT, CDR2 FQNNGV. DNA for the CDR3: TGTGCCAGCACCCCTGTTAGCTCCTACAATGAGCAGTTCTTC. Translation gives CASTPVSSYNEQFF.

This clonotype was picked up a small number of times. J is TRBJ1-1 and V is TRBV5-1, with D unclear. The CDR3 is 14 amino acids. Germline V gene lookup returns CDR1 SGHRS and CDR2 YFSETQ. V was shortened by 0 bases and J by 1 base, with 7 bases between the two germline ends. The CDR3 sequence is CASSLDGQNTEAFF. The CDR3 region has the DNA TGCGCCAGCAGCTTGGACGGGCAGAACACTGAAGCTTTCTTT.

The CDR3 loop is CASSLELRDEQFF. The CDR3 nucleotides read TGCGCCAGCAGCTTGGAATTGAGGGATGAGCAGTTCTTC. The chain joins TRBV5-1 to TRBJ2-1, with D maybe TRBD2 (5 bases). CDR1 SGHRS and CDR2 YFSETQ come from the germline V gene. V was pared by 0 bases and J by 8 bases, with 9 bases between. CDR3 length: 13 residues.

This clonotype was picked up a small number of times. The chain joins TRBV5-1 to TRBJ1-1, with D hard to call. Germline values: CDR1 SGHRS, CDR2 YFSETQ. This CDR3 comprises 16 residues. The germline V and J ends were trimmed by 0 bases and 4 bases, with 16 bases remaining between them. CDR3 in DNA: TGCGCCAGCAGCTTGGGACCAGCCGTTTTGAGCACTGAAGCTTTCTTT. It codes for CASSLGPAVLSTEAFF.

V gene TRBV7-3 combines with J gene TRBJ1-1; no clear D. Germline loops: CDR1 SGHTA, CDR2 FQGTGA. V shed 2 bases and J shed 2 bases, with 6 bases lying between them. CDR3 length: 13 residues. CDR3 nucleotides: TGTGCCAGCAGCTTAGACCACAACACTGAAGCTTTCTTT. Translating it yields CASSLDHNTEAFF.

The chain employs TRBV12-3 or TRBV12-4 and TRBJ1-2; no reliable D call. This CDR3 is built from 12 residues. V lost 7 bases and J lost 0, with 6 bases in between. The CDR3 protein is CASTPANYGYTF. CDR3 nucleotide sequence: TGTGCCAGCACACCAGCTAACTATGGCTACACCTTC.

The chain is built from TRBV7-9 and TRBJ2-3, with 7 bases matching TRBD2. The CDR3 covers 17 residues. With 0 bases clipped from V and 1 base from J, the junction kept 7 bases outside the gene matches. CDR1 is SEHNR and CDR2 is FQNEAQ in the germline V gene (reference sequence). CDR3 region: CASSLANGLAGTDTQYF. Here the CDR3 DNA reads TGTGCCAGCAGCTTAGCGAATGGGCTAGCGGGCACAGATACGCAGTATTTT.

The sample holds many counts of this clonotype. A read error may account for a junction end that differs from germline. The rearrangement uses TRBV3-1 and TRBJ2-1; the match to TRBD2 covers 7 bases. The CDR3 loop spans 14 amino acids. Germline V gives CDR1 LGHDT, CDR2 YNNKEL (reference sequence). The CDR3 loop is CASSLTASGDEKFF. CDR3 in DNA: TGTGCCAGCAGCTTGACAGCTAGCGGTGATGAGAAGTTCTTC.

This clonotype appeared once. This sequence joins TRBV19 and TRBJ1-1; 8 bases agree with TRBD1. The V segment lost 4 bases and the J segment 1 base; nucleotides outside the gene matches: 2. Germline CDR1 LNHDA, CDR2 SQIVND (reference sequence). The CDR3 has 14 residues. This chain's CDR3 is CASSTGGSNTEAFF. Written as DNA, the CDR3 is TGTGCCAGTAGTACAGGGGGCTCGAACACTGAAGCTTTCTTT.

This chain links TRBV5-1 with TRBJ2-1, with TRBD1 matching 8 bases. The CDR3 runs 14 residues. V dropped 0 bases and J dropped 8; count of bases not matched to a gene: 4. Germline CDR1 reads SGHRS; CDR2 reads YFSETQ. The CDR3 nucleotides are TGCGCCAGCAGCTTGGGGACAGGGAACGATGAGCAGTTCTTC. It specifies CASSLGTGNDEQFF.

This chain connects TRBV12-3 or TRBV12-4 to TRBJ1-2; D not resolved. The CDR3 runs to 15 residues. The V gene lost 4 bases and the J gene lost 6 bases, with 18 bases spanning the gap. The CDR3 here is CASSSPGATWDGYTF. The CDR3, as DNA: TGTGCCAGCAGTTCTCCGGGAGCTACATGGGATGGCTACACCTTC.

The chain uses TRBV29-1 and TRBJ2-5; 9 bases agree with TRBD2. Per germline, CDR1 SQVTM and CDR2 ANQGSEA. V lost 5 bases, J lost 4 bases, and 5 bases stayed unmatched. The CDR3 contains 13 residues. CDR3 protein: CSVRGGEGETQYF. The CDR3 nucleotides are TGCAGCGTTCGCGGGGGGGAGGGAGAGACCCAGTACTTC.

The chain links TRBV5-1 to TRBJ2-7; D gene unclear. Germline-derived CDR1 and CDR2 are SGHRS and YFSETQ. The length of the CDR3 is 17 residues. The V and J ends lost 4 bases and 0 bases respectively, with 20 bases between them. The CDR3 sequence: CASSPSWQQIVSYEQYF. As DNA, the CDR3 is TGCGCCAGCAGCCCAAGTTGGCAACAGATAGTCTCCTACGAGCAGTACTTC.

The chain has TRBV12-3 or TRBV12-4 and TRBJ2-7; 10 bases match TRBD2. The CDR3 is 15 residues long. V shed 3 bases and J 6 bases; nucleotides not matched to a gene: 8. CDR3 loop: CASSLRSGGPGEQYF. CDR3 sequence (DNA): TGTGCCAGCAGTTTGCGTAGCGGGGGGCCCGGCGAGCAGTACTTC.

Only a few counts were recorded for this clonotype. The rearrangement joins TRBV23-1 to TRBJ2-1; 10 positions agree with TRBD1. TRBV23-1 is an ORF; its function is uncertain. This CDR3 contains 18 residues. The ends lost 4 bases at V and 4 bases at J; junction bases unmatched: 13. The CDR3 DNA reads TGCGCCAGCAGTCCGGAGATTGGGACAGGGGAGCTGTACAATGAGCAGTTCTTC. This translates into CASSPEIGTGELYNEQFF.

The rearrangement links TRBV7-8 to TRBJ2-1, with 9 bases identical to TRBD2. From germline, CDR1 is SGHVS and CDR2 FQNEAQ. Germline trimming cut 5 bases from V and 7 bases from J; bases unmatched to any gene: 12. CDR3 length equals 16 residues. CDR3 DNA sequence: TGTGCCAGCAGCAGGGGGGGGCTAGCGGGGCGGAATGAGCAGTTCTTC. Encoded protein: CASSRGGLAGRNEQFF.

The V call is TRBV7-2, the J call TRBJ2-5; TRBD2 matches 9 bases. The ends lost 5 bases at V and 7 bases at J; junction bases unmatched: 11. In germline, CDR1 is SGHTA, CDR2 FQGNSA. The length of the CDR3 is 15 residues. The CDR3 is CASSTEAGGGRTQYF. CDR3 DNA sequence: TGTGCCAGCAGCACCGAAGCGGGGGGCGGGCGGACCCAGTACTTC. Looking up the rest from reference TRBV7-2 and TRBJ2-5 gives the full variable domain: GAGVSQSPSNKVTEKGKDVELRCDPISGHTALYWYRQSLGQGLEFLIYFQGNSAPDKSGLPSDRFSAERTGGSVSTLTIQRTQQEDSAVYLCASSTEAGGGRTQYFGPGTRLLVL.

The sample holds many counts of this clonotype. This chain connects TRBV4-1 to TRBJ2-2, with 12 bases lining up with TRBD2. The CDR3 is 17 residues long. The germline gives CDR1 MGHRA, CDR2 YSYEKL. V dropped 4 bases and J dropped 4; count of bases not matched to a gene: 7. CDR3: CASSRRLAGVFTGELFF. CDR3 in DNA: TGCGCCAGCAGCCGAAGACTAGCGGGGGTCTTCACCGGGGAGCTGTTTTTT.

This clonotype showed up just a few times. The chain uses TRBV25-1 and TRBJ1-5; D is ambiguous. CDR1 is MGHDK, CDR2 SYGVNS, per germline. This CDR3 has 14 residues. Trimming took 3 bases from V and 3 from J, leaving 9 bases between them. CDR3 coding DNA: TGTGCCAGCAGTGAGGCCGTGTCCAATCAGCCCCAGCATTTT. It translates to CASSEAVSNQPQHF.

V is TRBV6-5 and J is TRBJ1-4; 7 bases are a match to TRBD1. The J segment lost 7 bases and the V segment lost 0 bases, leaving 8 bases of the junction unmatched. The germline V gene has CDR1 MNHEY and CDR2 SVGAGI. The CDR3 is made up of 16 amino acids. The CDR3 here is CASSYSGRGASEKLFF. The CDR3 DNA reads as TGTGCCAGCAGTTACTCTGGCAGGGGGGCGAGTGAAAAACTGTTTTTT.

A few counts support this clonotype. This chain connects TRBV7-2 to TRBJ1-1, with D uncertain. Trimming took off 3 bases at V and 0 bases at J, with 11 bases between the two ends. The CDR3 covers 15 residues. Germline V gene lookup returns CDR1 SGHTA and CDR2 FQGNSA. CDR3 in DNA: TGTGCCAGCAGCTTGGTACAGTTGATGAACACTGAAGCTTTCTTT. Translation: CASSLVQLMNTEAFF.

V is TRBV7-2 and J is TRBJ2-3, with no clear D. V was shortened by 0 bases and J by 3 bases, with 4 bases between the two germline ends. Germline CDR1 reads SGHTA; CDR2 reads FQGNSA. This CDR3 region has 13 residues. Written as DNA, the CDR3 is TGTGCCAGCAGCTTAGCCGAAACAGATACGCAGTATTTT. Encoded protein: CASSLAETDTQYF.

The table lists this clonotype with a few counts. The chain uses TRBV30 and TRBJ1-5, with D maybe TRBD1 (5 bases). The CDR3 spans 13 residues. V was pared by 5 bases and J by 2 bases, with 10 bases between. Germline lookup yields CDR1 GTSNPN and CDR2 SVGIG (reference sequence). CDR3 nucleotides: TGTGCCTGGGCCTTAGGGGGCAATCAGCCCCAGCATTTT. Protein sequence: CAWALGGNQPQHF.

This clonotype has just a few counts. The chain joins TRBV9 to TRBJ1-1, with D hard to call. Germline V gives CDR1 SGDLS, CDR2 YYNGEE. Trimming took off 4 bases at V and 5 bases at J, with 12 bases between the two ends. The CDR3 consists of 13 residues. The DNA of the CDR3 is TGTGCCAGCAGCCTCTCGATGGAGACTGAAGCTTTCTTT. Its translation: CASSLSMETEAFF.

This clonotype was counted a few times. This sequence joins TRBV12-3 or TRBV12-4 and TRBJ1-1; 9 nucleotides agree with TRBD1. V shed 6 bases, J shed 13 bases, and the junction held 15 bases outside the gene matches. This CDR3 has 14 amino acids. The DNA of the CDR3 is TGTGCCAGCAGCTTGGGACAGGGCTCCCCGATTGGTTTCTTT. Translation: CASSLGQGSPIGFF.

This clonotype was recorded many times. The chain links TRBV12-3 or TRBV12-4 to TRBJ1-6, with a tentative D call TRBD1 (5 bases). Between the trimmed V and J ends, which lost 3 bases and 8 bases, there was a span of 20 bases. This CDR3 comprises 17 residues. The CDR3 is CASSLGIRGRDDSPLHF. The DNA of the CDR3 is TGTGCCAGCAGTTTGGGAATAAGGGGCCGTGATGATTCACCCCTCCACTTT.

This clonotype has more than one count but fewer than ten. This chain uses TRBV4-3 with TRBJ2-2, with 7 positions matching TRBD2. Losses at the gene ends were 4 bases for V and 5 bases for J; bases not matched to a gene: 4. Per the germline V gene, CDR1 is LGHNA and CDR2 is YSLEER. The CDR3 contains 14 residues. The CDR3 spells CASSPGEGTGELFF. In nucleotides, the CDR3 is TGCGCCAGCAGCCCCGGGGAGGGGACCGGGGAGCTGTTTTTT.

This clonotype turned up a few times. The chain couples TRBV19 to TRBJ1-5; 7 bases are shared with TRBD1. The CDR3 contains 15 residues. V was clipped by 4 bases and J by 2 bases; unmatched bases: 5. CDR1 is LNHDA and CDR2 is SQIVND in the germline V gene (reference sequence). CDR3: CASSTYDRGNQPQHF. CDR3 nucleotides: TGTGCCAGTAGTACCTACGACAGGGGCAATCAGCCCCAGCATTTT.